This TCR beta chain was sequenced during a study of cytomegalovirus exposure and HLA in healthy donors. About the research overall: According to later analysis, the same platform produced the 120 validation and over 600 first-cohort repertoires.

Study findings and constraints: Cytomegalovirus association was assigned to approximately 180 TCR beta chains. The majority of TCR sequences were rare, yet some public TCRs appeared in many donors.

The CDR3 covers 16 residues. Germline CDR1 SGDLS, CDR2 YYNGEE. V was pared by 0 bases and J by 4 bases, with 6 bases of the junction left unmatched. Clones were sequenced by immunoSEQ multiplex PCR, and TCRdb holds only the in-frame ones, with some missing. The data show about 400,000 clones, with roughly 89% seen just once and roughly 0.8% held by the top ten. A remark on this clone: The antigen is not known.

J is TRBJ2-5 and V is TRBV9; TRBD2 aligns across 10 bases. This clonotype was sampled from a woman aged 18-29 years in good health and CMV-seronegative. Sequencing used PBMCs. CDR3 sequence: CASSVDSGRVGETQYF. As DNA, the CDR3 is TGTGCCAGCAGCGTAGACAGCGGGAGGGTAGGAGAGACCCAGTACTTC.